A single sample is the source of the 21 T cell receptor beta chains below, sequenced in a study of blood T cells in healthy people across ages. Combining a sample-barcoded 5' primer with a J-beta primer mix, a second PCR ran for 7 to 11 cycles. TCRdb re-derived calls from the 5' RACE reads in MiXCR, one entry per CDR3 protein. The repertoire has just under 750,000 distinct CDR3 sequences, about 20% of them found once; the top ten carry roughly 22%. Sequenced: blood. The receptors originated from a man in his 70s in good health.

This clonotype was seen repeatedly, ten times or more. This chain connects TRBV5-1 to TRBJ2-5; the D is unclear. The J call may be in error: the DNA end matches TRBJ2-7 better. This CDR3 contains 15 residues. Germline V gene sequence: CDR1 SGHRS, CDR2 YFSETQ. CDR3 bases: TGCGCCAGCAGCTTGGGGCCTCAAGAATCCTACGAGCAGTACTTC. Protein product: CASSLGPQESYEQYF.

As concerns this clonotype: This may be a read error: a much more frequent sequence differs by one nucleotide. V and J are TRBV6-2 or TRBV6-3 and TRBJ1-2; D might be TRBD1 (5 bases). Germline V gene data show CDR1 as MNHEY and CDR2 as SVGEGT. The CDR3 spans 13 residues. The CDR3 coding sequence is TGTGCCAACAGTTACCGGGACAACTATGGCTACACCTTC. Translated: CANSYRDNYGYTF.

The chain combines TRBV5-1 with TRBJ2-1; 7 bases are a match to TRBD1. The CDR3 has 15 residues. The germline CDR1 and CDR2 sequences are SGHRS and YFSETQ. V was pared by 5 bases and J by 5 bases, with 10 bases of the junction left unmatched. The CDR3 coding sequence is TGCGCCAGCAGAATACGACAGGGCATGAACAATGAGCAGTTCTTC. It translates to CASRIRQGMNNEQFF. Together with reference TRBV5-1 and TRBJ2-1, the CDR3 gives the full variable domain: KAGVTQTPRYLIKTRGQQVTLSCSPISGHRSVSWYQQTPGQGLQFLFEYFSETQRNKGNFPGRFSGRQFSNSRSEMNVSTLELGDSALYLCASRIRQGMNNEQFFGPGTRLTVL.

V gene TRBV12-3 or TRBV12-4 combines with J gene TRBJ2-3; TRBD2 is a possible D gene (7 bases). The CDR3 has 15 amino acids. V shed 7 bases and J shed 4 bases, with 18 bases lying between them. CDR3 sequence reads: CASTRQVGRADTQYF. In DNA, the CDR3 is TGTGCCAGCACCCGACAGGTGGGGAGGGCAGATACGCAGTATTTT.

This sequence joins TRBV18 and TRBJ1-4; D is unresolved. This CDR3 has 13 amino acids. Germline V gene sequence: CDR1 KGHSH, CDR2 LQKENI. V lost 3 bases, J lost 11 bases, and 13 bases lay in between. For the CDR3, the DNA is TGTGCCAGCTCACCGACGAGCCCCCAGAAACTGTTTTTT. Protein product: CASSPTSPQKLFF. Based on the CDR3 plus reference TRBV18 and TRBJ1-4, the full variable domain is NAGVMQNPRHLVRRRGQEARLRCSPMKGHSHVYWYRQLPEEGLKFMVYLQKENIIDESGMPKERFSAEFPKEGPSILRIQQVVRGDSAAYFCASSPTSPQKLFFGSGTQLSVL.

This clonotype was found a few times. V gene TRBV6-1 combines with J gene TRBJ1-2; tentatively, D is TRBD1 (6 bases). This CDR3 spans 16 amino acids. Trimming took 5 bases from V and 4 from J, leaving 20 bases between them. Looked up from germline, CDR1 is MNHNS and CDR2 is SASEGT. Written as DNA, the CDR3 is TGTGCCAGCAGTCCCAGCAGGGGAGACATGCCCTATGGCTACACCTTC. Residues: CASSPSRGDMPYGYTF.

This clonotype has just a few counts. The chain carries TRBV5-1 and TRBJ1-1; a possible D gene is TRBD1 (5 bases). The CDR3 totals 16 residues. The V gene lost 3 bases and the J gene lost 5 bases, with 20 bases spanning the gap. The germline V gene encodes CDR1 SGHRS and CDR2 YFSETQ. The CDR3 sequence is CASSSLGTLGRTEAFF. In DNA, the CDR3 is TGCGCCAGCAGCTCCCTCGGGACCCTCGGGAGGACTGAAGCTTTCTTT. The whole variable domain, remainder taken from reference TRBV5-1 and TRBJ1-1, is KAGVTQTPRYLIKTRGQQVTLSCSPISGHRSVSWYQQTPGQGLQFLFEYFSETQRNKGNFPGRFSGRQFSNSRSEMNVSTLELGDSALYLCASSSLGTLGRTEAFFGQGTRLTVV.

Many counts were recorded for this clonotype. For the CDR3, the DNA is TGCGCCAGCAGCTCGGCCGGGACCTCTGTGGATGAGCAGTTCTTC. It encodes CASSSAGTSVDEQFF. V usage is TRBV4-3 and J usage is TRBJ2-7; D may match TRBD1 or TRBD2 (5 bases each). The closer fit of TRBJ2-1 to the DNA end suggests the J call may be wrong. Germline V CDR1 and CDR2: LGHNA, YSLEER. The CDR3 has 15 residues.

This chain joins TRBV13 and TRBJ1-4, with D uncertain. CDR1 and CDR2 (germline): PRHDT, FYEKMQ (reference sequence). V was clipped by 0 bases and J by 0 bases, with 8 bases between them. The CDR3 runs 16 residues. The CDR3 bases are TGTGCCAGCAGCTTAGGACTGCTCGCAACTAATGAAAAACTGTTTTTT. Translation: CASSLGLLATNEKLFF.

The sample holds a few counts of this clonotype. The chain links TRBV11-2 to TRBJ1-2, with D possibly TRBD1 on 6 matching bases. CDR3 size: 13 residues. Trimming stripped 2 bases from V and 8 bases from J, with 12 bases between. Germline loops: CDR1 SGHAT, CDR2 FQNNGV. CDR3 sequence reads: CASSLNGGGGYTF. The CDR3 DNA sequence: TGTGCCAGCAGCTTAAACGGGGGCGGGGGCTACACCTTC.

The chain joins TRBV5-1 to TRBJ2-2; 7 bases line up with TRBD2. Germline assignment: CDR1 SGHRS and CDR2 YFSETQ. This CDR3 is built from 15 residues. The V gene end was trimmed by 1 base and the J gene end by 6 bases; junction bases not matched to a gene: 6. CDR3: CASSLSGIISGELFF. DNA of the CDR3: TGCGCCAGCAGCTTGAGCGGGATTATTTCCGGGGAGCTGTTTTTT. The variable domain in full, completed from reference TRBV5-1 and TRBJ2-2, reads KAGVTQTPRYLIKTRGQQVTLSCSPISGHRSVSWYQQTPGQGLQFLFEYFSETQRNKGNFPGRFSGRQFSNSRSEMNVSTLELGDSALYLCASSLSGIISGELFFGEGSRLTVL.

The rearrangement joins TRBV20-1 to TRBJ2-2, with D possibly TRBD1 on 6 matching bases. This CDR3 is 14 amino acids long. V was pared by 6 bases and J by 1 base, with 12 bases between. Germline V CDR1 and CDR2: DFQATT, SNEGSKA (reference sequence). Here the CDR3 DNA reads TGCAGTGCAAAAACAGGGCAGAACACCGGGGAGCTGTTTTTT. It yields the protein CSAKTGQNTGELFF.

This clonotype turned up a few times. The chain's CDR3 is CASTSRQIGVGQFF. CDR3 sequence (DNA): TGTGCCAGCACCTCACGGCAGATCGGGGTCGGGCAGTTCTTC. This chain links TRBV6-5 with TRBJ2-5; the D gene is possibly TRBD2 (5 bases). TRBJ2-1 explains the end of the DNA better; the J call may be wrong. CDR1 and CDR2 (germline): MNHEY, SVGAGI. This CDR3 region has 14 residues.

This clonotype has at least ten counts. The V and J genes are TRBV20-1 and TRBJ2-7; tentative D call: TRBD1 (6 bases). Per germline, CDR1 DFQATT and CDR2 SNEGSKA (reference sequence). V was trimmed by 6 bases and J by 0 bases, leaving 18 bases between them. This CDR3 spans 15 amino acids. The CDR3 is CSASKDRNGSYEQYV. CDR3 nucleotides: TGCAGTGCCAGCAAAGACAGGAATGGCTCCTACGAGCAGTACGTC.

The chain joins TRBV10-2 to TRBJ2-1, with 11 bases that match TRBD2. The CDR3 spans 14 residues. CDR1 is WSHSY and CDR2 is SAAADI in the germline V gene. Losses at the gene ends were 6 bases for V and 4 bases for J; bases not matched to a gene: 2. CDR3 amino acids: CASRGLAEYNEQFF. As DNA, the CDR3 is TGCGCCAGCAGGGGACTAGCGGAGTACAATGAGCAGTTCTTC.

This clonotype was counted between two and nine times. The chain is built from TRBV21-1 and TRBJ1-2; TRBD1 is the table's D call and was not checked against the DNA. TRBV21-1 is a pseudogene. The CDR3 extends over 15 amino acids. The CDR3: CASSKSEGWNYGYTF. CDR3 coding DNA: TGTGCCAGCAGCAAATCTGAGGGGTGGAACTATGGCTACACCTTC.

CDR3 sequence (DNA): TGTGCCAGCAGTTCCGATCAGGGGGCTGGGAGCAATCAGCCCCAGCATTTT. Translation gives CASSSDQGAGSNQPQHF. V gene TRBV28 combines with J gene TRBJ1-5; 8 bases align to TRBD1. CDR3 length equals 17 residues. Germline CDR1 MDHEN, CDR2 SYDVKM. V shed 4 bases and J 1 base; nucleotides not matched to a gene: 9.

This clonotype showed up just a few times. The chain recombines TRBV23-1 with TRBJ2-4; D ambiguous. TRBV23-1 is marked as an open reading frame, function uncertain. CDR3 length: 16 amino acids. The V end lost 7 bases, the J end lost 5 bases, and 21 bases lay between the germline ends. The DNA of the CDR3 is TGCGCCAGCACACTTGAGGACGCCTTTGGGGAAAACATTCAGTACTTC. Protein product: CASTLEDAFGENIQYF.

The chain carries TRBV12-3 or TRBV12-4 and TRBJ2-7; 13 nucleotides agree with TRBD2. V shed 6 bases, J shed 4 bases, and the junction held 6 bases outside the gene matches. The CDR3 runs 15 residues. The CDR3 is CASRLGLAGVYEQYF. The CDR3 nucleotides are TGTGCCAGCAGACTAGGACTAGCGGGAGTTTACGAGCAGTACTTC.

This clonotype was detected ten times or more. V gene TRBV11-2 combines with J gene TRBJ2-1; no clear D. This CDR3 is 11 amino acids long. The V gene lost 5 bases and the J gene lost 6 bases, with 5 bases spanning the gap. Germline-derived CDR1 and CDR2 are SGHAT and FQNNGV. Here the CDR3 reads CASSQPNEQFF. DNA for the CDR3: TGTGCCAGCAGCCAGCCCAATGAGCAGTTCTTC.

The rearrangement uses TRBV6-1 and TRBJ2-3; no reliable D call. Trimming took 6 bases from V and 2 from J, leaving 12 bases between them. This CDR3 spans 14 amino acids. Germline loops: CDR1 MNHNS, CDR2 SASEGT. The CDR3 nucleotides are TGTGCCAGCAGACGAGAACTACCCACAGATACGCAGTATTTT. It codes for CASRRELPTDTQYF.